Described below is a single TCR beta chain sequence and its context. The antigen remains undetermined. This entry comes from a study of CD8+ T cells in alopecia areata. Specified treatment: oral pan-JAK inhibitor, 5-10 mg twice daily. Lesional scalp punch biopsies and peripheral blood came from alopecia areata patients. Isolated RNA was reverse transcribed into cDNA used as the sequencing template. The protocol was immunoSEQ multiplex PCR, while the TCRdb copy is restricted to in-frame clones and leaves out a portion. The sample includes under 150,000 clones, over 55% of them seen just once. The CDR3 sequence is 15 residues long. The germline gives CDR1 SGHTA, CDR2 FQGTGA. With 4 bases removed from V and 4 bases from J, the gap between germline ends came to 17 bases. Study-wide results and caveats: While patients received tofacitinib, many expanded lesional clones remained present in scalp and blood. Possibly because of HLA-related factors, TCR sharing was less clear across patients than in mice.

The genes are TRBV7-3 and TRBJ2-7; TRBD1 is a possible D gene (6 bases). The source is a human donor with alopecia areata. The sequenced sample was CD4+ T cells sorted from blood, obtained at week 4, from a patient treated with tofacitinib. The CDR3: CASSSRGHGPYEQYF. The CDR3 DNA is TGTGCCAGCAGCTCAAGGGGACATGGACCATACGAGCAGTACTTC.